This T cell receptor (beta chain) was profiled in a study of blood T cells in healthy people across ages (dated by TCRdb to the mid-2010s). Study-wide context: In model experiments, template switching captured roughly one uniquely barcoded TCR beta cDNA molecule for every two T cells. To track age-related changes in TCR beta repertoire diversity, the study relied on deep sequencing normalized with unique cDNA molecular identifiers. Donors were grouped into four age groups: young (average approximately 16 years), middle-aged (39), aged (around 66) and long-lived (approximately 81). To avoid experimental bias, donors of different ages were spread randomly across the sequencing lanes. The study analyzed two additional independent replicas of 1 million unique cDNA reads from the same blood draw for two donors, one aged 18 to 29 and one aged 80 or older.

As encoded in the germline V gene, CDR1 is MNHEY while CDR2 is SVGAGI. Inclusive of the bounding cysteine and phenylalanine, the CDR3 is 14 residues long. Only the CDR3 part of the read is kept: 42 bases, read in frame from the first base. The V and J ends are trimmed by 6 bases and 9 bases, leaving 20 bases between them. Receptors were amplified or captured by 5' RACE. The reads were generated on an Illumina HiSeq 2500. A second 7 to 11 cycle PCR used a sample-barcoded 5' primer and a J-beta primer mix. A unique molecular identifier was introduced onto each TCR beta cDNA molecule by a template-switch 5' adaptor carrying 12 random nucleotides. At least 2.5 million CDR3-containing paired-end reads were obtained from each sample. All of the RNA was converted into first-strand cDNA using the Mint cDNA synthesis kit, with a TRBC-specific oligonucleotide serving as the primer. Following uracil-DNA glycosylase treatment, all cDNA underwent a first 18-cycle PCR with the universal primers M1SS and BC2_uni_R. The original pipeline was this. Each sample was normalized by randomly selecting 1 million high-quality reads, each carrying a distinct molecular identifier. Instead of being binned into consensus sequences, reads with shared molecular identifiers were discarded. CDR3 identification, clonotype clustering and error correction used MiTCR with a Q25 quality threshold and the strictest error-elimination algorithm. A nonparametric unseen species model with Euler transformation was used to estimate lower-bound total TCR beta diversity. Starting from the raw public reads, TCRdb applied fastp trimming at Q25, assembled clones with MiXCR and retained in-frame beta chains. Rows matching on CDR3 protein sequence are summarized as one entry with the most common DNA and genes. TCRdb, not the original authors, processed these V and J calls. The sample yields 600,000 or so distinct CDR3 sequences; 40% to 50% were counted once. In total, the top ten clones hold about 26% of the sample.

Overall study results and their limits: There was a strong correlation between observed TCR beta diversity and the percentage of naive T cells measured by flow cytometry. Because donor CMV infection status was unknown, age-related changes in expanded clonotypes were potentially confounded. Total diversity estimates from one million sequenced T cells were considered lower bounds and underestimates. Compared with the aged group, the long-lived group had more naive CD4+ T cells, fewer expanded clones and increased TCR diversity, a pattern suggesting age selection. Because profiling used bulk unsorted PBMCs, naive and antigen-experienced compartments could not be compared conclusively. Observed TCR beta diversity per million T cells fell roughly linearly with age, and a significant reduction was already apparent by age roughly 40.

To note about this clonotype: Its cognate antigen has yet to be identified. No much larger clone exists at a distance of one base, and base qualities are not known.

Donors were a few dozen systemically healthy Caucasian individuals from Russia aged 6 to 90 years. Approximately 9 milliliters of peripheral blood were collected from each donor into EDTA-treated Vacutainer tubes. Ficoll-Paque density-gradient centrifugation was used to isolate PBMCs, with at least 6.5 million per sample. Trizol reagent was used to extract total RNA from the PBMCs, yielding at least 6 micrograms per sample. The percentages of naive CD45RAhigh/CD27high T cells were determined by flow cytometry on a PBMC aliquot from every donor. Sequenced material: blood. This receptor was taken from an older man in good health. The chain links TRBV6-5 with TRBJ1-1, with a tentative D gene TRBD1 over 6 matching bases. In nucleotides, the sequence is TGTGCCAGCAGCCCAAATGGACAGATGATTAAAGCTTTCTTT. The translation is CASSPNGQMIKAFF.